Reported below is one T cell receptor beta chain. The data derive from a study of blood T cell repertoires in COVID-19. This CDR3 has 17 residues. The V end lost 5 bases, the J end lost 0 bases, and 17 bases lay between the germline ends. From germline, CDR1 is SGHVS and CDR2 FNYEAQ. Original processing methods: Scientists estimated how many nucleated cells there were by amplifying reference gene primers. The repertoire was sequenced with immunoSEQ multiplex PCR; TCRdb's copy has only in-frame clones and lacks some. V, J and clone size were drawn from that table, and D and trimming were deduced from the DNA. The sample holds about 190,000 clones, roughly 90% seen once.

The TCR was taken from a man aged 35-49 years with acute or convalescent COVID-19. The sequencing input was peripheral blood. The chain links TRBV7-6 to TRBJ2-1; D is ambiguous. This CDR3 reads CASSTPARVSSYNEQFF. In DNA, the CDR3 is TGTGCCAGCAGCACCCCAGCACGGGTCAGCTCCTACAATGAGCAGTTCTTC.